This T cell receptor (beta chain) was documented in a study of T cell responses to AZD1222 COVID-19 vaccine. Data came from immunoSEQ multiplex PCR; TCRdb stores just in-frame clones and leaves some out. The sample has about 180,000 clones, 80% to 90% seen once. Germline V gene lookup returns CDR1 SNHLY and CDR2 FYNNEI. The CDR3 is 15 residues long. Trimming removed 6 bases at V and 1 base at J, with 13 bases between. Sequenced here: peripheral blood, sampled on day 0 of AZD1222 vaccination. The rearrangement links TRBV2 to TRBJ1-5; D is possibly TRBD1 (5 bases). The clonotype originates from an adult in good health. The CDR3 loop is CASRLETASNQPQHF. CDR3 DNA sequence: TGTGCCAGCAGATTGGAGACAGCAAGCAATCAGCCCCAGCATTTT.